These 14 T cell receptor beta chains were all obtained from the same sample, sequenced in a study of blood T cells in healthy people across ages. For the second PCR, which ran for roughly 6 to 12 cycles, a sample-barcoded 5' primer and a J-beta primer mix were used. TCRdb reprocessed the 5' RACE reads via MiXCR and lists one record per CDR3 protein. The data show about 1.6 million distinct CDR3 sequences, with about 31% seen just once and about 11% held by the top ten. The material sequenced was blood. Receptor source: a woman in her twenties or thirties in good health.

Worth noting for this clonotype: At one end the junction does not follow the germline gene, possibly because of a read error. The chain employs TRBV20-1 and TRBJ2-1, with D uncertain. Germline lookup yields CDR1 DFQATT and CDR2 SNEGSKA (reference sequence). The CDR3 spans 15 residues. CDR3 nucleotide sequence: TGCAGTGCTAGAGGGGTGGTCTCGGTCTACAGTGAGCAGTTCTTC. This codes for CSARGVVSVYSEQFF.

The V and J genes are TRBV10-2 and TRBJ1-1; D might be TRBD1 (5 bases). With 3 bases removed from V and 6 bases from J, the gap between germline ends came to 17 bases. Germline V gene data show CDR1 as WSHSY and CDR2 as SAAADI. The CDR3 extends over 15 amino acids. CDR3: CASSESGWAGAEAFF. The CDR3 coding sequence is TGCGCCAGCAGTGAATCCGGGTGGGCGGGGGCTGAAGCTTTCTTT.

The rearrangement links TRBV30 to TRBJ2-1; tentatively, D is TRBD1 (5 bases). Germline V lookup: CDR1 GTSNPN, CDR2 SVGIG (reference sequence). V lost 2 bases and J lost 6, with 8 bases in between. CDR3 length: 12 amino acids. The CDR3 nucleotides are TGTGCCTGGAGTAGGGGCCTCAATGAGCAGTTCTTC. Translating it yields CAWSRGLNEQFF.

Ten or more counts support this clonotype. V gene TRBV4-2 combines with J gene TRBJ2-1; 11 bases fit TRBD2. The J segment lost 3 bases and the V segment lost 6 bases, leaving 7 bases of the junction unmatched. Germline V CDR1 and CDR2: LGHNA, YNFKEQ. The CDR3 has 16 amino acids. The CDR3 nucleotides are TGTGCCAGCAGGCTCCAACTAGCGGGAGACTACAATGAGCAGTTCTTC. It specifies CASRLQLAGDYNEQFF.

The chain couples TRBV5-1 to TRBJ2-7; unclear D gene. The V gene's germline CDR1 is SGHRS and CDR2 YFSETQ. The CDR3 spans 16 residues. Trimming stripped 4 bases from V and 0 bases from J, with 17 bases between. CDR3 DNA sequence: TGCGCCAGCAGCCCCAATCCGGGCACGAGCTCCTACGAGCAGTACTTC. It is translated as CASSPNPGTSSYEQYF.

The chain links TRBV20-1 to TRBJ2-1; possibly TRBD1 for D (5 bases). V was trimmed by 3 bases and J by 9 bases, leaving 12 bases between them. Germline V CDR1 and CDR2: DFQATT, SNEGSKA (reference sequence). The CDR3 is 12 residues long. This CDR3 reads CSARLWGTEQFF. The CDR3 nucleotides are TGCAGTGCTAGGCTATGGGGCACTGAGCAGTTCTTC.

The V call is TRBV10-3, the J call TRBJ2-3, with 10 nucleotides matching TRBD2. The V gene's germline CDR1 is ENHRY and CDR2 SYGVKD. The CDR3 contains 16 residues. Trimming took 3 bases from V and 2 from J; bases not matched to a gene: 5. The CDR3 DNA is TGTGCCATCAGTGACCGGACTAGCGGTCACACAGATACGCAGTATTTT. Translating it yields CAISDRTSGHTDTQYF.

This clonotype was detected a few times. The chain is built from TRBV2 and TRBJ1-6; D ambiguous. This CDR3 has 13 amino acids. Germline V gene lookup returns CDR1 SNHLY and CDR2 FYNNEI. The V and J ends lost 0 bases and 6 bases respectively, with 3 bases between them. The CDR3 DNA follows: TGTGCCAGCAGTGAAGCGCCTAATTCACCCCTCCACTTT. Its protein product is CASSEAPNSPLHF. The whole variable domain, remainder taken from reference TRBV2 and TRBJ1-6, is EPEVTQTPSHQVTQMGQEVILRCVPISNHLYFYWYRQILGQKVEFLVSFYNNEISEKSEIFDDQFSVERPDGSNFTLKIRSTKLEDSAMYFCASSEAPNSPLHFGNGTRLTVT.

This clonotype came up a few times. V gene TRBV6-2 or TRBV6-3 combines with J gene TRBJ2-7, with 7 bases matching TRBD2. Gene TRBJ2-5 matches the end of the DNA better, so the J call may be wrong. The CDR3 is made up of 15 amino acids. CDR1 is MNHEY, CDR2 SVGEGT, per germline. As DNA, the CDR3 is TGTGCCAGCAGTAGAAGGCCTAGCGGTCGGGAGACCCAGTACTTC. Translating it yields CASSRRPSGRETQYF.

A note on this clonotype: The junction shows a germline mismatch at one end, possibly a read error. This sequence joins TRBV5-1 and TRBJ2-2; either TRBD1 or TRBD2 may supply D (5 bases each). This CDR3 spans 14 amino acids. Germline V gene data show CDR1 as SGHRS and CDR2 as YFSETQ. The CDR3 region is CASNWGTTTGERFF. CDR3 in DNA: TGCGCCAGCAACTGGGGGACCACCACCGGGGAGCGGTTTTTT.

This clonotype was seen a few times. The chain carries TRBV6-1 and TRBJ2-7; 13 bases map to TRBD2. This CDR3 contains 16 residues. Germline V gene data show CDR1 as MNHNS and CDR2 as SASEGT. V lost 6 bases and J lost 3; bases outside the gene matches: 8. CDR3 DNA: TGTGCCAGCAGCATTGGGGGGACTAGCGGGATCTACGAGCAGTACTTC. It yields the protein CASSIGGTSGIYEQYF.

The chain uses TRBV9 and TRBJ2-1; no definite D call. The CDR3 length is 15 residues. V gave up 0 bases and J gave up 8 bases, with 15 bases separating them. Germline V gene sequence: CDR1 SGDLS, CDR2 YYNGEE. The CDR3 coding sequence is TGTGCCAGCAGCGTAGAATTTGGGTATCGCGATGAGCAGTTCTTC. Protein product: CASSVEFGYRDEQFF.

As regards this clonotype: A much larger clone lies a single base off, so this may be a read error. The chain couples TRBV12-3 or TRBV12-4 to TRBJ2-3; 7 bases fit TRBD2. V gave up 5 bases and J gave up 8 bases; unmatched junction bases: 13. The CDR3 loop spans 15 amino acids. The CDR3 coding sequence is TGTGCCAGCAGTCCGGTAGGGCGGGAGACGGGTACGCAGTATTTT. Amino acids: CASSPVGRETGTQYF.

The CDR3 loop is CASREGTSGDTQYF. The CDR3 bases are TGTGCCAGCAGGGAGGGGACGAGCGGAGATACGCAGTATTTT. The chain uses TRBV12-3 or TRBV12-4 and TRBJ2-3; possibly TRBD2 for D (6 bases). V shed 6 bases and J shed 5 bases, with 15 bases lying between them. CDR3 length: 14 amino acids.